The rows below give T cell receptor beta chains drawn from one sample of a study of CD8 T cells in ankylosing spondylitis. From the 5' RACE reads, TCRdb called clonotypes with MiXCR, one entry per CDR3 protein. The sample holds hundreds of thousands of distinct CDR3 sequences, approximately 8.4% seen once. What was sequenced was blood, either unsorted or a sorted T cell fraction (not recorded which). The receptors were gathered from a female donor with ankylosing spondylitis or in good health (not recorded which). Both conserved end residues are part of each CDR3. The D gene is left open where the match is weak. Clone size, where shown, is once, few, many, or a class for clones that have expanded.

clone_size	v_call	d_call	j_call	cdr3_nt	cdr3_aa
many	TRBV10-2	TRBD2	TRBJ2-3	TGCGCCAGCAGTGATACTAGCGGGAGGGGGGATACGCAGTATTTT	CASSDTSGRGDTQYF
many	TRBV6-1	.	TRBJ1-3	TGTGCCAGCAGACGACCCGGGGTTGGAAACACCATATATTTT	CASRRPGVGNTIYF
few	TRBV29-1	.	TRBJ2-5	TGCAGCGTTGAACTAACCTCGGGAAGTGCCCAGTACTTC	CSVELTSGSAQYF
many	TRBV5-1	TRBD1	TRBJ1-2	TGCGCCAGCAGCCCGTCCCCACAGGGGGCCCATGATGGCTACACCTTC	CASSPSPQGAHDGYTF
many	TRBV7-6	.	TRBJ2-3	TGTGCCAGCAGCTTACCCAGCACAGATACGCAGTATTTT	CASSLPSTDTQYF
few	TRBV19	TRBD1	TRBJ1-2	TGTGCCAGTAACTCAGACAGGGGATATGGCTACACCTTC	CASNSDRGYGYTF
many	TRBV28	TRBD1	TRBJ2-3	TGTGCCAGCAGTTTTTTCGGACAGGCTGACACAGATACGCAGTATTTT	CASSFFGQADTDTQYF
few	TRBV13	.	TRBJ1-5	TGTGCCTTCAGTGCGAGGGATTCCGGGGAATATTATAGCAATCAGCCCCAGCATTTT	CAFSARDSGEYYSNQPQHF
.	TRBV20-1	.	TRBJ1-6	TGCAGTGCTAGAGATGGACATTCACCCCTCCACTTT	CSARDGHSPLHF
many	TRBV6-2/TRBV6-3	.	TRBJ1-5	TGTGCCAGCAGTGACCCCGTTCCGCCCCAGCATTTT	CASSDPVPPQHF